This TCR beta chain was retrieved from a study of PD-1 blockade in classical Hodgkin lymphoma. This CDR3 comprises 16 residues. Looked up from germline, CDR1 is SGHKS and CDR2 is YYEKEE (reference sequence). The V and J ends lost 2 bases and 3 bases respectively, with 18 bases between them. Clones were sequenced by immunoSEQ multiplex PCR, and TCRdb holds only the in-frame ones, with some missing. The table lists around 8,600 clones, about 86% of them singletons, with about 12% in the top ten. With no exception, relapse followed autologous stem cell transplantation in all patients, and brentuximab vedotin exposure varied. Researchers used magnetic negative selection to pull out pure CD4+ T cells from thawed PBMCs.

The receptor was isolated from a human donor with classical Hodgkin lymphoma. V usage is TRBV5-5 and J usage is TRBJ2-7; the D gene is possibly TRBD2 (6 bases). Sequencing was performed on CD4+ T cells from blood, taken at baseline. CDR3 sequence: CASSFGPGGESYEQYF. CDR3 sequence (DNA): TGTGCCAGCAGCTTTGGCCCCGGAGGGGAAAGCTACGAGCAGTACTTC.